Listed here is a single T cell receptor (beta chain). The data stem from a study of cytomegalovirus exposure and HLA in healthy donors. Study summary: Sequencing of about 179 million T cells in an earlier analysis found 95 million to 120 million unique TCR beta sequences.

The study ran its PCR with 60 Vbeta and 13 Jbeta primers. This table comes from immunoSEQ multiplex PCR, and its TCRdb copy is limited to in-frame clones, with some not included. The sample shows 180,000 or so clones, roughly 80% of them seen only once. The V gene's germline CDR1 is LNHNV and CDR2 YYDKDF (reference sequence). The CDR3 sequence is 15 residues long. V was cut by 0 bases and J by 6 bases, with 9 bases left in between. This receptor was taken from a young woman in good health and CMV-seropositive. The sequenced sample was PBMCs. The chain combines TRBV15 with TRBJ1-6; D is perhaps TRBD1 (5 bases). DNA for the CDR3: TGTGCCACCAGCAGAGATTTGACAGTTAATTCACCCCTCCACTTT. Amino acid sequence: CATSRDLTVNSPLHF.